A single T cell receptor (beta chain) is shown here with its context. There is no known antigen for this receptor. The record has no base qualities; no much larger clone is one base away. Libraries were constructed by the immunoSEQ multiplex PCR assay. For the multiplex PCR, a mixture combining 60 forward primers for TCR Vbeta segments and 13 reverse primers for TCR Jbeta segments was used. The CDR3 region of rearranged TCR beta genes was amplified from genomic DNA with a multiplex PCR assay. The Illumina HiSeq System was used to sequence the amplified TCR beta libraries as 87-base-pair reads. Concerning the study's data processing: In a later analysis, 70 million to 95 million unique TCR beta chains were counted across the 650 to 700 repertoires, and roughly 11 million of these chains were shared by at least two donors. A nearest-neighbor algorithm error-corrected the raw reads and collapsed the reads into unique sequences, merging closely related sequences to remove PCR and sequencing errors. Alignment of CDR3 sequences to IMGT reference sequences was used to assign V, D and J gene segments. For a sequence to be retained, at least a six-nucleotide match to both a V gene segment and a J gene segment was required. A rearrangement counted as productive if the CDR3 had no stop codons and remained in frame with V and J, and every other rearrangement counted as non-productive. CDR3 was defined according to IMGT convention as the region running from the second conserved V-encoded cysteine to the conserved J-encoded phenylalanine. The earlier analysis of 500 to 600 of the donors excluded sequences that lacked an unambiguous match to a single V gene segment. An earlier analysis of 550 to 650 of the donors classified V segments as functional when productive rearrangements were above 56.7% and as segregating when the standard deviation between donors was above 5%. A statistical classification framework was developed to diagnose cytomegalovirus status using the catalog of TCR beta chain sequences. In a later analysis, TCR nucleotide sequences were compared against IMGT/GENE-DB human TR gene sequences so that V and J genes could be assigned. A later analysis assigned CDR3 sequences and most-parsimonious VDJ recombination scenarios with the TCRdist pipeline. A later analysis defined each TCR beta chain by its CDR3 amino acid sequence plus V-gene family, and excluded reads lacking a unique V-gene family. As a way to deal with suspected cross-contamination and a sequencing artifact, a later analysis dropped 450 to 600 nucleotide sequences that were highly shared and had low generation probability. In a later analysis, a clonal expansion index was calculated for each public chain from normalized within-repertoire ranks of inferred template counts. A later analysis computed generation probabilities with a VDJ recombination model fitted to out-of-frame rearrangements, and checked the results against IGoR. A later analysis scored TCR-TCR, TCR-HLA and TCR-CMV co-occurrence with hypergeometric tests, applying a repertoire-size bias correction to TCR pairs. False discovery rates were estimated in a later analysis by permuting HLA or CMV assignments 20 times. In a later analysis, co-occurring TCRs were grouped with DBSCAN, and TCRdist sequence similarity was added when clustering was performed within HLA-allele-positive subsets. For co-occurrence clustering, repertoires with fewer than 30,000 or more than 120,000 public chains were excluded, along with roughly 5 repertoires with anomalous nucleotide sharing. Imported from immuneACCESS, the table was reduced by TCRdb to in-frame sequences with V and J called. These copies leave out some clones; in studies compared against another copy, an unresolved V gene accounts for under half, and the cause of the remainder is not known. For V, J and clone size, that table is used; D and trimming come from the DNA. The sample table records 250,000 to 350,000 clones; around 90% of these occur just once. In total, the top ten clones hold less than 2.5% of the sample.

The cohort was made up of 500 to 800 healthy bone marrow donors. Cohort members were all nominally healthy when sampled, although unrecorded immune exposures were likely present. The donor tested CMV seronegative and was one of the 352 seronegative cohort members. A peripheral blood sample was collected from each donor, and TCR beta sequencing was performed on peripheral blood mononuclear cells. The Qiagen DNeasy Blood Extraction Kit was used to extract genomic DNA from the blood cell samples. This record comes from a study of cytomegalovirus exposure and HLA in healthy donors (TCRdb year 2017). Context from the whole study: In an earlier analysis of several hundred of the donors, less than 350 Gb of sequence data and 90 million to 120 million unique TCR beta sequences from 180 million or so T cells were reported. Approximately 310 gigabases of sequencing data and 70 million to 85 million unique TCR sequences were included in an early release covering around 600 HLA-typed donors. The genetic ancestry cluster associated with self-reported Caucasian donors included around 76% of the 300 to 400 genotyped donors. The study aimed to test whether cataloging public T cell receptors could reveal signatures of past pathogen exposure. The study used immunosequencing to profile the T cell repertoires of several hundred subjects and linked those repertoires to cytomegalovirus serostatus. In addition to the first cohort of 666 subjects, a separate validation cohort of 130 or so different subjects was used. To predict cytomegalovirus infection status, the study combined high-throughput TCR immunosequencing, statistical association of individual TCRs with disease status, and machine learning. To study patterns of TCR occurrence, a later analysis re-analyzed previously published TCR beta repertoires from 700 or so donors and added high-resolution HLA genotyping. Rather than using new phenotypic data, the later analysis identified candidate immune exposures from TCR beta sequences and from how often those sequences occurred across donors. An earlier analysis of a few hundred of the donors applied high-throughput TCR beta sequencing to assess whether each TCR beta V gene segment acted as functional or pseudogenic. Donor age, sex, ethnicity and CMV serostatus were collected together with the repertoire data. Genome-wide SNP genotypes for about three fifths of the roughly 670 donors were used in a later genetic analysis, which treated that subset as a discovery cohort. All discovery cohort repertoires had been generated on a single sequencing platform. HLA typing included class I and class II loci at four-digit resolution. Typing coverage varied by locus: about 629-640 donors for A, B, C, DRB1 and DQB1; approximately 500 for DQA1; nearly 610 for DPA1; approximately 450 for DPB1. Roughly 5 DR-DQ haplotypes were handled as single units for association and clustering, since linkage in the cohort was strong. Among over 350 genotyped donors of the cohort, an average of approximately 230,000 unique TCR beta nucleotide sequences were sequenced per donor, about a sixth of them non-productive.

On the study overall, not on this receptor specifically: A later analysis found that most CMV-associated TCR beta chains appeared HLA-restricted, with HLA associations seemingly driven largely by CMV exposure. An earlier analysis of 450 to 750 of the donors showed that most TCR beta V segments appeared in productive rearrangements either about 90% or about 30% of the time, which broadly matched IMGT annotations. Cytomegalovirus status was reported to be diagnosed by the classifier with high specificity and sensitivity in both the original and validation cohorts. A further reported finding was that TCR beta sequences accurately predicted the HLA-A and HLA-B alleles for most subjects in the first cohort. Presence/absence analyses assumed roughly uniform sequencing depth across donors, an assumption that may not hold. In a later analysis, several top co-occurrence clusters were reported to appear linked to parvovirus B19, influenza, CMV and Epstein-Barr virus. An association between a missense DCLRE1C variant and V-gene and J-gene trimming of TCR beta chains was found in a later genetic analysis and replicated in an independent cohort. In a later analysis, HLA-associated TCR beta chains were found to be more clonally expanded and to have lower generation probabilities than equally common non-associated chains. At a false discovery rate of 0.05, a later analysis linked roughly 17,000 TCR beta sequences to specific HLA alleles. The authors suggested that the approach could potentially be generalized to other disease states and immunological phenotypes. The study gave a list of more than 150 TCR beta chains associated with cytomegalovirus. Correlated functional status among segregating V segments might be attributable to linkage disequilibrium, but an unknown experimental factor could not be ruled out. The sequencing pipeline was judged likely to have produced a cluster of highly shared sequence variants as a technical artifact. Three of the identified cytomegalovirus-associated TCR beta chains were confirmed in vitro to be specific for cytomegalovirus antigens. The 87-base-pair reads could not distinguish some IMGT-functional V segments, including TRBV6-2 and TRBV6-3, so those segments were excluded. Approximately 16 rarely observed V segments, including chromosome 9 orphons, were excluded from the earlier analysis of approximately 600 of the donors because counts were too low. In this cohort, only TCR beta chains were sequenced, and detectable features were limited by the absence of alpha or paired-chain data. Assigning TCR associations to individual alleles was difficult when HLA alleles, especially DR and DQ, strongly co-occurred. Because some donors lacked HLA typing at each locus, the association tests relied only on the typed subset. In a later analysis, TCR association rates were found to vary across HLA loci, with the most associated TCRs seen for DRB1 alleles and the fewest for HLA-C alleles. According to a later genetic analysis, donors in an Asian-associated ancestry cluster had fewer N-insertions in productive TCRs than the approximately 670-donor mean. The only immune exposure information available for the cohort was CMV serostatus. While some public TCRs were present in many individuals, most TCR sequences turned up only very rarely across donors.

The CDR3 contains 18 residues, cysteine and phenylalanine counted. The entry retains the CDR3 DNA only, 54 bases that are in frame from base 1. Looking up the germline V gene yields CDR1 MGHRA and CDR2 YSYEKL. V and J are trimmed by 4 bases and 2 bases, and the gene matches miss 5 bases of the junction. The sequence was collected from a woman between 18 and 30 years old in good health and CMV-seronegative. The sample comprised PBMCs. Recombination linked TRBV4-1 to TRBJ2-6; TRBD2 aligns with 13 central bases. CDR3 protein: CASSLRTSGGTGANVLTF. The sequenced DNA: TGCGCCAGCAGCCTCCGGACTAGCGGGGGTACTGGGGCCAACGTCCTGACTTTC.